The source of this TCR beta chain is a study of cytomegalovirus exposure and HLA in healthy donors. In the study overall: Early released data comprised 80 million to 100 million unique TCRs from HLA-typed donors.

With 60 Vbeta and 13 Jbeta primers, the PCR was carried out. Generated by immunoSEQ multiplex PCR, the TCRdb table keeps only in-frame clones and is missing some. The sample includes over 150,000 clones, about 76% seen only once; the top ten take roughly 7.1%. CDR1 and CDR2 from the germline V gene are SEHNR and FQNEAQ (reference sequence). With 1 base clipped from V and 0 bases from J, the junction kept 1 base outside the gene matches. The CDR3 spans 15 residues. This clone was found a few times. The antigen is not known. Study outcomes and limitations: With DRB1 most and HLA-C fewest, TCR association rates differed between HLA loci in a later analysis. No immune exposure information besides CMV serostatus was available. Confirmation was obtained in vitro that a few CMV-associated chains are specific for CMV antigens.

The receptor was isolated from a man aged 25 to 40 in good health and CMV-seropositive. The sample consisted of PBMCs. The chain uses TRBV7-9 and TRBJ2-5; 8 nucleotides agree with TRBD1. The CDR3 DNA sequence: TGTGCCAGCAGCTTAGGGGACAGGTACCAAGAGACCCAGTACTTC. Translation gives CASSLGDRYQETQYF.